These 28 T cell receptor beta chains were sequenced from one sample in a study of T cell responses to AZD1222 COVID-19 vaccine. Produced via immunoSEQ multiplex PCR; TCRdb's table is partial and in-frame only. The sample lists about 130,000 clones, about 93% occurring once. The sample in question was peripheral blood, obtained on day 0 of AZD1222 vaccination. The receptors stem from an adult in good health.

The gene calls are TRBV7-9 and TRBJ1-1; D not certain. V was clipped by 7 bases and J by 2 bases, with 17 bases between them. There are 15 residues in the CDR3. Per the germline V gene, CDR1 is SEHNR and CDR2 is FQNEAQ (reference sequence). This chain's CDR3 is CASIHPPAVNTEAFF. The CDR3 DNA reads as TGTGCCAGCATCCACCCCCCCGCCGTAAACACTGAAGCTTTCTTT.

V and J are TRBV23-1 and TRBJ1-5; 9 positions match TRBD1. TRBV23-1 falls under the ORF class, with uncertain function. The CDR3 is made up of 17 amino acids. Trimming removed 11 bases from V and 6 bases from J; junction bases left unmatched: 20. CDR3 in amino acids: CARDRQGVTRWAQPQHF. The CDR3 coding sequence is TGCGCCCGGGACCGACAGGGGGTTACCAGATGGGCTCAGCCCCAGCATTTT.

This clone was found once. The chain joins TRBV6-6 to TRBJ1-2; maybe TRBD1 (5 bases). Trimming shortened V by 7 bases and J by 3 bases, and 15 bases separated the two germline ends. CDR3 length equals 14 residues. Per germline, CDR1 MNHNY and CDR2 SVGAGI (reference sequence). The CDR3, as DNA: TGTGCCAGCACCCGTGGCGCGGGGCACTATGGCTACACCTTC. The encoded protein is CASTRGAGHYGYTF.

CDR3 sequence: CASSRTGSYEQYF. Written as DNA, the CDR3 is TGTGCCAGCAGTCGGACGGGCTCCTACGAGCAGTACTTC. The V call is TRBV4-2, the J call TRBJ2-7; no firm D call. Trimming pared 6 bases from V and 0 bases from J, leaving 9 bases between. Per germline, CDR1 LGHNA and CDR2 YNFKEQ. The CDR3 sequence is 13 residues long.

This clone was detected once. This chain links TRBV29-1 with TRBJ1-2; D gene ambiguous. Germline V lookup: CDR1 SQVTM, CDR2 ANQGSEA. The length of the CDR3 is 11 residues. The CDR3 is CDRVYGYGYTF. The CDR3 coding sequence is TGCGATCGGGTATACGGCTATGGCTACACCTTC.

This sequence joins TRBV5-1 and TRBJ1-1; TRBD1 aligns across 7 bases. The junction had 2 bases not matched to a gene; V was cut back by 5 bases and J by 1 base. Germline V gene lookup returns CDR1 SGHRS and CDR2 YFSETQ. There are 13 residues in the CDR3. CDR3 sequence (DNA): TGCGCCAGCAGTAGGGGGCCGAACACTGAAGCTTTCTTT. It translates to CASSRGPNTEAFF.

CDR3 sequence (DNA): TGTGCCAGCAGCCCCCATTATCAGCCCCAGCATTTT. Protein sequence: CASSPHYQPQHF. The chain uses TRBV2 and TRBJ1-5; D gene unclear. This CDR3 has 12 residues. From germline, CDR1 is SNHLY and CDR2 FYNNEI. Trimming took off 6 bases at V and 5 bases at J, with 8 bases between the two ends.

The genes are TRBV9 and TRBJ2-4, with D uncertain. The CDR3 consists of 14 residues. Trimming pared 3 bases from V and 8 bases from J, leaving 15 bases between. CDR1 is SGDLS, CDR2 YYNGEE, per germline. The DNA for the CDR3 is TGTGCCAGCAGCGCCCCTGCCCGCGACGACATTCAGTACTTC. Amino acid sequence: CASSAPARDDIQYF. Complete variable domain (other parts from reference TRBV9 and TRBJ2-4): DSGVTQTPKHLITATGQRVTLRCSPRSGDLSVYWYQQSLDQGLQFLIQYYNGEERAKGNILERFSAQQFPDLHSELNLSSLELGDSALYFCASSAPARDDIQYFGAGTRLSVL.

The genes are TRBV7-8 and TRBJ2-7; possible D gene TRBD2, 6 bases. Looked up from germline, CDR1 is SGHVS and CDR2 is FQNEAQ. The CDR3 has 16 amino acids. With 2 bases removed from V and 0 bases from J, the gap between germline ends came to 14 bases. As DNA, the CDR3 is TGTGCCAGCAGCTTAAGTGCAGGGAGGAGCTCCTACGAGCAGTACTTC. This encodes CASSLSAGRSSYEQYF. Using reference TRBV7-8 and TRBJ2-7 for the parts outside the CDR3, the full variable domain is GAGVSQSPRYKVAKRGQDVALRCDPISGHVSLFWYQQALGQGPEFLTYFQNEAQLDKSGLPSDRFFAERPEGSVSTLKIQRTQQEDSAVYLCASSLSAGRSSYEQYFGPGTRLTVT.

V gene TRBV5-6 combines with J gene TRBJ1-1; a weak D match, TRBD1 (6 bases). V was clipped by 3 bases and J by 3 bases, with 18 bases between them. The CDR3 totals 16 residues. From germline, CDR1 is SGHDT and CDR2 YYEEEE. CDR3 protein: CASSSTRQAVDTEAFF. The CDR3 DNA sequence: TGTGCCAGCAGCTCCACACGACAGGCTGTGGACACTGAAGCTTTCTTT.

The rearrangement joins TRBV12-3 or TRBV12-4 to TRBJ1-2; unclear D gene. CDR3 size: 13 residues. V was pared by 1 base and J by 8 bases, with 11 bases between. The CDR3 coding sequence is TGTGCCAGCAGTTTAGGACGGGGAGGCGGCTACACCTTC. Protein product: CASSLGRGGGYTF.

The chain is built from TRBV5-1 and TRBJ2-2; 9 bases map to TRBD1. The CDR3 totals 17 residues. V dropped 2 bases and J dropped 6; count of bases not matched to a gene: 11. Per germline, CDR1 SGHRS and CDR2 YFSETQ. The CDR3 DNA sequence: TGCGCCAGCAGCTTTGCCCCCCGGGACAGGGAAGCCGGGGAGCTGTTTTTT. It encodes CASSFAPRDREAGELFF.

The chain links TRBV11-2 to TRBJ1-2; D unresolved. Germline CDR1 SGHAT, CDR2 FQNNGV. The CDR3 totals 16 residues. Trimming stripped 4 bases from V and 2 bases from J, with 17 bases between. CDR3 sequence: CASSSSDGRRNYGYTF. DNA for the CDR3: TGTGCCAGCAGCTCCTCAGACGGACGGAGAAACTATGGCTACACCTTC.

The CDR3 spells CASSYSGGVFGYTF. The DNA for the CDR3 is TGTGCCAGCAGTTACTCAGGGGGTGTATTTGGCTACACCTTC. The rearrangement joins TRBV6-5 to TRBJ1-2, with D maybe TRBD1 (6 bases). The CDR3 totals 14 residues. The germline V and J ends were trimmed by 0 bases and 7 bases, with 12 bases remaining between them. Germline V gene sequence: CDR1 MNHEY, CDR2 SVGAGI.

V gene TRBV6-5 combines with J gene TRBJ2-4, with 8 bases fitting TRBD1. This CDR3 has 14 residues. Germline loops: CDR1 MNHEY, CDR2 SVGAGI. After removal of 4 bases from V and 4 bases from J, the junction contained 3 bases not matched to a gene. CDR3 coding DNA: TGTGCCAGCAGTTCCCAGGGGGCTAAAAACATTCAGTACTTC. As protein: CASSSQGAKNIQYF.

J is TRBJ1-2 and V is TRBV5-1; D is possibly TRBD1 (6 bases). Germline CDR1 is SGHRS and CDR2 is YFSETQ. V was clipped by 1 base and J by 2 bases, with 12 bases between them. This CDR3 is built from 15 residues. The CDR3 loop reads CASSLRGAANYGYTF. As DNA, the CDR3 is TGCGCCAGCAGCTTGAGGGGGGCGGCCAACTATGGCTACACCTTC.

The rearrangement links TRBV6-5 to TRBJ2-7; TRBD1 agrees at 10 bases. With V trimmed by 2 bases and J by 3 bases, 4 bases remained unmatched. The CDR3 runs to 15 residues. Germline V gene data show CDR1 as MNHEY and CDR2 as SVGAGI. CDR3 sequence: CASSYAGTGVYEQYF. CDR3 nucleotides: TGTGCCAGCAGTTACGCGGGGACAGGGGTCTACGAGCAGTACTTC.

This clone has only one observation. The chain employs TRBV5-1 and TRBJ2-2; TRBD1 matches 7 bases. This CDR3 has 15 residues. The J segment lost 4 bases and the V segment lost 4 bases, leaving 7 bases of the junction unmatched. Germline V CDR1 and CDR2: SGHRS, YFSETQ. This chain's CDR3 is CASSPSGQFTGELFF. CDR3 DNA sequence: TGCGCCAGCAGCCCCTCGGGACAGTTCACCGGGGAGCTGTTTTTT. Full variable domain (missing parts from reference TRBV5-1 and TRBJ2-2): KAGVTQTPRYLIKTRGQQVTLSCSPISGHRSVSWYQQTPGQGLQFLFEYFSETQRNKGNFPGRFSGRQFSNSRSEMNVSTLELGDSALYLCASSPSGQFTGELFFGEGSRLTVL.

The V gene is TRBV6-1, the J gene TRBJ2-1; 7 nucleotides line up with TRBD2. CDR1 MNHNS and CDR2 SASEGT come from the germline V gene. The junction had 1 base not matched to a gene; V was cut back by 2 bases and J by 12 bases. CDR3 length: 11 residues. The CDR3 DNA reads as TGTGCCAGCAGTGAACGGGGGGTGCAGTTCTTC. Its translation: CASSERGVQFF.

This clone showed up just a few times. V gene TRBV7-8 combines with J gene TRBJ2-2; TRBD2 aligns across 9 bases. After removal of 5 bases from V and 1 base from J, the junction contained 2 bases not matched to a gene. The CDR3 runs 15 residues. Looked up from germline, CDR1 is SGHVS and CDR2 is FQNEAQ. CDR3 sequence reads: CASSRSGGNTGELFF. CDR3 coding DNA: TGTGCCAGCAGCCGTAGCGGGGGGAACACCGGGGAGCTGTTTTTT.

The V call is TRBV9, the J call TRBJ1-6; D call uncertain. V dropped 0 bases and J dropped 10 bases, with 17 bases sitting between them. Germline V gives CDR1 SGDLS, CDR2 YYNGEE. The CDR3 contains 16 residues. This chain's CDR3 is CASSVDLGLGGSPLHF. CDR3 DNA sequence: TGTGCCAGCAGCGTAGATTTGGGTCTAGGCGGCTCACCCCTCCACTTT.

The genes are TRBV6-4 and TRBJ1-3, with D perhaps TRBD1 (6 bases). Trimming pared 3 bases from V and 4 bases from J, leaving 13 bases between. Germline V CDR1 and CDR2: MRHNA, SNTAGT. This CDR3 region has 15 residues. The CDR3 sequence: CASSEDSLPGNTIYF. CDR3 coding DNA: TGTGCCAGCAGTGAGGACAGCCTGCCAGGAAACACCATATATTTT.

This chain connects TRBV2 to TRBJ1-2; D ambiguous. The germline V gene encodes CDR1 SNHLY and CDR2 FYNNEI. CDR3 length: 13 residues. Trimming stripped 4 bases from V and 8 bases from J, with 14 bases between. The CDR3: CASSVDPSAGYTF. DNA for the CDR3: TGTGCCAGCAGTGTGGACCCCTCGGCGGGCTACACCTTC.

This sequence joins TRBV7-9 and TRBJ1-2, with 9 bases fitting TRBD1. V was pared by 6 bases and J by 7 bases, with 15 bases of the junction left unmatched. The CDR3 spans 16 residues. Looked up from germline, CDR1 is SEHNR and CDR2 is FQNEAQ (reference sequence). CDR3 DNA sequence: TGTGCCAGCAGTAGTCGTAACAGGGGGCAGTTAGTTGGCTACACCTTC. Translating it yields CASSSRNRGQLVGYTF. Full variable domain (missing parts from reference TRBV7-9 and TRBJ1-2): DTGVSQNPRHKITKRGQNVTFRCDPISEHNRLYWYRQTLGQGPEFLTYFQNEAQLEKSRLLSDRFSAERPKGSFSTLEIQRTEQGDSAMYLCASSSRNRGQLVGYTFGSGTRLTVV.

This rearrangement joins TRBV6-1 to TRBJ1-4; D call uncertain. There are 14 residues in the CDR3. CDR1 is MNHNS and CDR2 is SASEGT in the germline V gene. V was trimmed by 3 bases and J by 3 bases, leaving 8 bases between them. As DNA, the CDR3 is TGTGCCAGCAGTGATGGCGCCCCTAATGAAAAACTGTTTTTT. Amino acid sequence: CASSDGAPNEKLFF.

This chain links TRBV29-1 with TRBJ2-5; 12 nucleotides align to TRBD2. From germline, CDR1 is SQVTM and CDR2 ANQGSEA. This CDR3 comprises 12 residues. V lost 7 bases and J lost 3; bases outside the gene matches: 0. This chain's CDR3 is CSGLAGEETQYF. CDR3 coding DNA: TGCAGCGGACTAGCGGGGGAAGAGACCCAGTACTTC. The full variable domain, in which reference TRBV29-1 and TRBJ2-5 provide the parts outside the CDR3, is SAVISQKPSRDICQRGTSLTIQCQVDSQVTMMFWYRQQPGQSLTLIATANQGSEATYESGFVIDKFPISRPNLTFSTLTVSNMSPEDSSIYLCSGLAGEETQYFGPGTRLLVL.

The V and J genes are TRBV18 and TRBJ2-1, with D hard to call. Trimming removed 5 bases from V and 8 bases from J, with 13 bases in between. Germline loops: CDR1 KGHSH, CDR2 LQKENI. The CDR3 runs 13 residues. The CDR3 coding sequence is TGTGCCAGCTCATCCCTGCTAGGCCATGAGCAGTTCTTC. It translates to CASSSLLGHEQFF.

V is TRBV6-6 and J is TRBJ1-4; perhaps TRBD1 as D (5 bases). Germline V gene data show CDR1 as MNHNY and CDR2 as SVGAGI (reference sequence). The CDR3 is made up of 15 amino acids. The ends were cut back, 6 bases at V and 4 bases at J, with 15 bases in the middle. This chain's CDR3 is CASRAQTDYNEKLFF. The CDR3 coding sequence is TGTGCCAGCAGGGCCCAGACAGACTATAATGAAAAACTGTTTTTT.